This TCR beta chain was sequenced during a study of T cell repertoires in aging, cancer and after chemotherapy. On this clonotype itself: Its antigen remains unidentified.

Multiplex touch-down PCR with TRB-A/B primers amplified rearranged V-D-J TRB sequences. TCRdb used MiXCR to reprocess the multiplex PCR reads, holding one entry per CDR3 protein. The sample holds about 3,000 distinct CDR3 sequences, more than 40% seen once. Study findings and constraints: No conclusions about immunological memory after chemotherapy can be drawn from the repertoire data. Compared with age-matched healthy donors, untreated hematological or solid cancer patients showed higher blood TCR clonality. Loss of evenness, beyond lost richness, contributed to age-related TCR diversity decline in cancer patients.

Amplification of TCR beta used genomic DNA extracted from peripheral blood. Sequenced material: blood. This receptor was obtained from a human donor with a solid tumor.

The CDR3 bases are TGTGCCAGCAGCGCCGACCAGCAAGGTGGCTACACCTTC. Its protein product is CASSADQQGGYTF. The chain combines TRBV11-2 with TRBJ1-2; D unresolved. The CDR3 has 13 amino acids. The V end was cut by 5 bases, the J end by 7 bases, with 14 bases between. CDR1 is SGHAT and CDR2 is FQNNGV in the germline V gene.